These 2 T cell receptor beta chains were all obtained from the same sample, sequenced in a study of blood T cell repertoires in COVID-19. The data were produced by immunoSEQ multiplex PCR, yet TCRdb's version contains in-frame clones alone and is incomplete. The sample includes hundreds of thousands of clones, 75% to 90% of them seen just once. Sequencing was done on a sample of PBMCs or T cells enriched from blood (not recorded which). Receptors originate from a man aged 18 to 35 who had recovered from COVID-19.

Written as DNA, the CDR3 is TGTGCCACCAGTGACTCTTCTAGCGTTCTCCAGTACTTC. This translates into CATSDSSSVLQYF. The chain links TRBV24-1 to TRBJ2-5; D might be TRBD2 (6 bases). The V gene lost 4 bases and the J gene lost 10 bases, with 15 bases spanning the gap. The CDR3 runs 13 residues. Germline V gene data show CDR1 as KGHDR and CDR2 as SFDVKD.

V is TRBV9 and J is TRBJ1-6; possible D gene TRBD1, 5 bases. The CDR3 sequence is 15 residues long. Trimming removed 2 bases at V and 5 bases at J, with 11 bases between. Germline CDR1 SGDLS, CDR2 YYNGEE. The CDR3 DNA reads TGTGCCAGCAGCGTCGCGGGGCCTAATAATTCACCCCTCCACTTT. Translation: CASSVAGPNNSPLHF.